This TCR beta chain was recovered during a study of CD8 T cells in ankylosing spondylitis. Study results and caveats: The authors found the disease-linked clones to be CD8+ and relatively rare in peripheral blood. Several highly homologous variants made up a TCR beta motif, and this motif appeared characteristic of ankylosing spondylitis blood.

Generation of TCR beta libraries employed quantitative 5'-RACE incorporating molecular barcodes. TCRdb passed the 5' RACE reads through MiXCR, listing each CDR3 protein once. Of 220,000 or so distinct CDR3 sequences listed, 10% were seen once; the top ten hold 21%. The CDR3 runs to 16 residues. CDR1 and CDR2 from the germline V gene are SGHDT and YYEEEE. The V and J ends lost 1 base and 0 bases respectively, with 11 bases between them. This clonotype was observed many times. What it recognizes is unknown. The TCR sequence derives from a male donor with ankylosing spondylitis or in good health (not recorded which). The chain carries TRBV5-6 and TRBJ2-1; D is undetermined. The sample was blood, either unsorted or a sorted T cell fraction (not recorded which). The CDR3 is CASSLLRESSYNEQFF. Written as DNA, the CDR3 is TGTGCCAGCAGCTTGCTTCGAGAAAGCTCCTACAATGAGCAGTTCTTC.